Listed here is a single TCR beta chain. Its antigen is not identified. Clones were read by immunoSEQ multiplex PCR, and TCRdb kept only the in-frame ones, dropping some. The table lists about 16,000 clones, approximately 80% of them singletons, with around 12% in the top ten. The CDR3 is 17 residues long. This sample was taken from a study of OX40 agonist ivuxolimab in advanced cancers. The wider study: At around 83% male, the cohort had a mean age of approximately 60 years, ranging from 23 to 79. Study-wide results and caveats: Expanded clones tended on average to be more numerous among CD8+ T cells than CD4+.

This specimen was CD4+ or CD8+ T cells sorted from blood, taken in a trial of the OX40 agonist ivuxolimab. The clonotype was recovered from an adult with an advanced solid tumor such as melanoma, head and neck, liver or kidney cancer. The chain combines TRBV21-1 with TRBJ2-1; TRBD2, the table's D call, was not compared with the DNA. TRBV21-1 is described as a pseudogene. CDR3 coding DNA: TGTGCCAGCAGCAGACCATCATCCGGGCGGGAGATGAATGAGCAGTTCTTC. Residues: CASSRPSSGREMNEQFF.